This T cell receptor (beta chain) was retrieved from a study of T cells in Graves' hyperthyroidism and ophthalmopathy. The source material, RNA transcripts, was used to amplify TCR beta CDR3 regions. An initial round of RT-PCR targeting the TCR CDR3 relied on the HTBI primer set. TCRdb reprocessed the multiplex PCR reads via MiXCR and lists one record per CDR3 protein. The table includes approximately 600,000 distinct CDR3 sequences, less than 25% detected once. There are 14 residues in the CDR3. The germline CDR1 and CDR2 sequences are SGHTA and FQGNSA. V lost 2 bases to trimming and J lost 3 bases, with 11 bases between them.

The rearrangement links TRBV7-2 to TRBJ2-7; D remains unclear. The sequencing sample was made of blood. The origin of this receptor is a man aged 30 to 45 with Graves' ophthalmopathy. CDR3 sequence reads: CASSLPKANYEQYF. In DNA, the CDR3 is TGTGCCAGCAGCTTACCGAAGGCAAACTACGAGCAGTACTTC.